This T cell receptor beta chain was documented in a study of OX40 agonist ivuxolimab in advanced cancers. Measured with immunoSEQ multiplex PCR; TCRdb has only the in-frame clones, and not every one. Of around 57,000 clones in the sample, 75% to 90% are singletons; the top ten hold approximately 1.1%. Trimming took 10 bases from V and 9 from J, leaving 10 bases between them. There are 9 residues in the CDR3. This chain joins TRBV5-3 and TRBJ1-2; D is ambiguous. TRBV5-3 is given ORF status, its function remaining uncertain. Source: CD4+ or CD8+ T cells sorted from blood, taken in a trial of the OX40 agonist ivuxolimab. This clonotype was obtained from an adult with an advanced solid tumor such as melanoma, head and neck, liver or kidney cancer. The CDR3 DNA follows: TGTGCCCCCCCCCGGAGCTACACCTTC. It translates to CAPPRSYTF.